This TCR beta chain was obtained from a study of blood T cell repertoires in COVID-19. Germline loops: CDR1 SQVTM, CDR2 ANQGSEA. This CDR3 is built from 14 residues. V lost 4 bases, J lost 3 bases, and 13 bases lay in between. Generated by immunoSEQ multiplex PCR, the TCRdb table keeps only in-frame clones and is missing some. Among about 140,000 clones listed, just under 90% were seen once. V and J are TRBV29-1 and TRBJ2-1; weak D call: TRBD1 (6 bases). This clonotype originated in an elderly woman with acute or convalescent COVID-19. The sequenced sample was peripheral blood. The CDR3, as DNA: TGCAGCGTTGCGGTGGACAGAGACTACAATGAGCAGTTCTTC. It encodes CSVAVDRDYNEQFF.